This T cell receptor beta chain was identified in a study of blood T cell repertoires in COVID-19. Study-level background: Samples of COVID-19 (acute and convalescent) were obtained from the United States, Italy and Spain. Sources were T cells, B-cell-depleted T cells, or PBMCs; the material itself was cDNA or gDNA.

This clone was seen a handful of times. Authors' methods: From reference gene primer amplification, estimates of nucleated cell counts were derived. TCRdb keeps only in-frame clones here, not all; method: immunoSEQ multiplex PCR. That table is the source of V, J and clone size, and D and trimming were worked out from the DNA. The table lists around 300,000 clones, 86% of them singletons. Trimming stripped 5 bases from V and 3 bases from J, with 10 bases between. The CDR3 is 14 residues long. Germline-derived CDR1 and CDR2 are SGHTA and FQGNSA. Sequenced input: peripheral blood. This receptor was obtained from a woman in her twenties or thirties with active or convalescent COVID-19. The chain combines TRBV7-2 with TRBJ1-4; tentatively, D is TRBD1 (6 bases). For the CDR3, the DNA is TGTGCCAGCAGCCTAGGGGGGGCTAATGAAAAACTGTTTTTT. Its translation is CASSLGGANEKLFF.